Each of the 14 T cell receptor beta chains below was sequenced from the same sample in a study of blood T cell repertoires in COVID-19 (TCRdb year 2020). The library was made by the immunoSEQ multiplex PCR assay. TCRdb mirrors the immuneACCESS table, restricted to in-frame sequences. Some clones are absent from its copies; in checked studies, under half trace to an unresolved V gene, and the reason for the others is unknown. Across this sample there are a few hundred thousand clones, with roughly 84% seen only once. The ten biggest clones cover about 1.4% of the sample. Sequencing was done on a sample of peripheral blood. These receptors were obtained from a woman aged 40 to 50 who had recovered from COVID-19.

The rearrangement uses TRBV28 and TRBJ1-5; 7 nucleotides match TRBD1. The CDR3 length is 16 residues. Germline assignment: CDR1 MDHEN and CDR2 SYDVKM. The J segment lost 5 bases and the V segment lost 4 bases, leaving 11 bases of the junction unmatched. CDR3 loop: CASSSGTQGWDQPQHF. CDR3 nucleotides: TGTGCCAGCAGTTCAGGGACACAGGGGTGGGATCAGCCCCAGCATTTT.

This clone was seen once. The chain has TRBV10-3 and TRBJ2-1, with TRBD2 matching 9 bases. Germline CDR1 reads ENHRY; CDR2 reads SYGVKD. This CDR3 region has 15 residues. V dropped 5 bases and J dropped 5; count of bases not matched to a gene: 7. The CDR3 region is CAISSRGGRNNEQFF. CDR3 bases: TGTGCCATCAGTTCGCGGGGGGGCCGTAACAATGAGCAGTTCTTC.

This chain connects TRBV19 to TRBJ1-4; maybe TRBD1 (6 bases). The CDR3 is 14 amino acids. Trimming left V 6 bases short and J 4 bases short, with 12 bases between. CDR1 and CDR2 (germline): LNHDA, SQIVND (reference sequence). The CDR3 DNA sequence: TGTGCCAGTAGAGGACAGACCGGTAATGAAAAACTGTTTTTT. Its translation is CASRGQTGNEKLFF.

The chain links TRBV5-4 to TRBJ2-7; 10 nucleotides line up with TRBD1. Per the germline V gene, CDR1 is SGHNT and CDR2 is YYREEE (reference sequence). Trimming cost V 4 bases and J 3 bases; bases outside gene matches: 7. The CDR3 contains 15 residues. CDR3 DNA sequence: TGTGCCAGCAGCGCATCAGGGGACAGGGGCTACGAGCAGTACTTC. Amino acid sequence: CASSASGDRGYEQYF.

This chain links TRBV29-1 with TRBJ1-2, with TRBD1 as a possible D gene (5 bases). CDR3 length: 12 residues. Between the trimmed V and J ends, which lost 7 bases and 3 bases, there was a span of 12 bases. Germline V gives CDR1 SQVTM, CDR2 ANQGSEA. The CDR3 region is CSAADIDYGYTF. The CDR3 DNA is TGCAGCGCCGCGGACATTGACTATGGCTACACCTTC.

The chain uses TRBV12-5 and TRBJ2-5, with 11 nucleotides matching TRBD2. Germline assignment: CDR1 LGHNT and CDR2 FRNRAP. The junction had 7 bases not matched to a gene; V was cut back by 0 bases and J by 7 bases. The CDR3 sequence is 16 residues long. The CDR3 loop is CASGLVLAGDSGTQYF. The CDR3 coding sequence is TGTGCTAGTGGTTTGGTACTAGCGGGAGACTCGGGGACCCAGTACTTC.

The V gene is TRBV24-1, the J gene TRBJ1-1; a possible D gene is TRBD1 (6 bases). CDR1 and CDR2 (germline): KGHDR, SFDVKD. Deletions cut 3 bases from V and 5 bases from J, with 9 bases between. This CDR3 spans 13 amino acids. The CDR3 DNA is TGTGCCACCAGTGATGCAGGGGAGACTGAAGCTTTCTTT. Translation gives CATSDAGETEAFF.

For this clone: At one end, the junction sequence differs from germline, possibly due to a read error. The rearrangement uses TRBV6-2 or TRBV6-3 and TRBJ2-7; D unresolved. The CDR3 runs 13 residues. The germline gives CDR1 MNHEY, CDR2 SVGEGT. In nucleotides, the CDR3 is TGTGCCAGCAGTTACTCGGCTTCCTTCGAGCAGTACTTC. The encoded protein is CASSYSASFEQYF.

V gene TRBV14 combines with J gene TRBJ2-3, with 11 bases matching TRBD2. This CDR3 contains 18 residues. CDR1 is SGHDN and CDR2 is FVKESK in the germline V gene. V lost 1 base and J lost 1; bases outside the gene matches: 7. The CDR3 here is CASSQAFPGLAGTDTQYF. For the CDR3, the DNA is TGTGCCAGCAGCCAAGCTTTCCCGGGACTAGCGGGCACAGATACGCAGTATTTT.

The rearrangement uses TRBV4-1 and TRBJ2-7, with D hard to call. This CDR3 comprises 16 residues. V shed 4 bases and J shed 4 bases, with 20 bases lying between them. Germline CDR1 and CDR2: MGHRA and YSYEKL. The CDR3 DNA reads as TGCGCCAGCAGCCTAGAGGCACAGCCGATACTGTACGAGCAGTACTTC. As protein: CASSLEAQPILYEQYF.

The chain employs TRBV7-8 and TRBJ2-7; D is possibly TRBD2 (5 bases). The CDR3 spans 14 residues. The V end was cut by 5 bases, the J end by 3 bases, with 14 bases between. The V gene's germline CDR1 is SGHVS and CDR2 FQNEAQ. The DNA for the CDR3 is TGTGCCAGCAGCCCACGCCCGGCGGGCTACGAGCAGTACTTC. As protein: CASSPRPAGYEQYF.

V gene TRBV2 combines with J gene TRBJ1-4, with D tentatively TRBD1 (5 bases). Germline assignment: CDR1 SNHLY and CDR2 FYNNEI. The CDR3 loop spans 14 amino acids. The ends were cut back, 8 bases at V and 0 bases at J, with 10 bases in the middle. DNA for the CDR3: TGTGCCAGCGGGACTCCGACAACTAATGAAAAACTGTTTTTT. Encoded protein: CASGTPTTNEKLFF.

The chain has TRBV18 and TRBJ2-7; D ambiguous. CDR1 is KGHSH, CDR2 LQKENI, per germline. V was trimmed by 2 bases and J by 0 bases, leaving 5 bases between them. This CDR3 is built from 13 residues. In DNA, the CDR3 is TGTGCCAGCTCACCAGGCCACTCCTACGAGCAGTACTTC. This gives the protein CASSPGHSYEQYF.

The chain joins TRBV6-5 to TRBJ1-2; D remains ambiguous. The CDR3 loop spans 14 amino acids. Germline CDR1 reads MNHEY; CDR2 reads SVGAGI. Deletions cut 0 bases from V and 4 bases from J, with 9 bases between. The chain's CDR3 is CASSYSILSYGYTF. The CDR3 DNA reads TGTGCCAGCAGTTACTCGATCCTATCCTATGGCTACACCTTC.